The present T cell receptor (beta chain) was sequenced within a study of blood T cell repertoires in COVID-19. Study summary: COVID-19 samples, acute and convalescent, were from the United States, Italy and Spain. T cells, B-cell-depleted T cells, or PBMCs provided the cDNA or gDNA that served as material.

In the original workflow: Amplifying reference gene primers gave estimates of nucleated cell counts. Data came from immunoSEQ multiplex PCR; TCRdb stores just in-frame clones and leaves some out. V and J calls and clone size are given by that table; D and trimming were obtained from the DNA. This table has 200,000 to 250,000 clones, 86% appearing once. The trim removed 5 bases at V and 5 bases at J, leaving 20 bases unmatched. This CDR3 comprises 18 residues. The germline V gene has CDR1 SEHNR and CDR2 FQNEAQ (reference sequence). Sequenced input: peripheral blood. V gene TRBV7-9 combines with J gene TRBJ1-2, with 7 nucleotides matching TRBD1. The sequence derives from a man aged 30 to 45 who had recovered from COVID-19. CDR3 protein: CASSPRPRGGTADYGYTF. CDR3 sequence (DNA): TGTGCCAGCAGCCCACGACCCAGAGGAGGGACAGCCGATTATGGCTACACCTTC.